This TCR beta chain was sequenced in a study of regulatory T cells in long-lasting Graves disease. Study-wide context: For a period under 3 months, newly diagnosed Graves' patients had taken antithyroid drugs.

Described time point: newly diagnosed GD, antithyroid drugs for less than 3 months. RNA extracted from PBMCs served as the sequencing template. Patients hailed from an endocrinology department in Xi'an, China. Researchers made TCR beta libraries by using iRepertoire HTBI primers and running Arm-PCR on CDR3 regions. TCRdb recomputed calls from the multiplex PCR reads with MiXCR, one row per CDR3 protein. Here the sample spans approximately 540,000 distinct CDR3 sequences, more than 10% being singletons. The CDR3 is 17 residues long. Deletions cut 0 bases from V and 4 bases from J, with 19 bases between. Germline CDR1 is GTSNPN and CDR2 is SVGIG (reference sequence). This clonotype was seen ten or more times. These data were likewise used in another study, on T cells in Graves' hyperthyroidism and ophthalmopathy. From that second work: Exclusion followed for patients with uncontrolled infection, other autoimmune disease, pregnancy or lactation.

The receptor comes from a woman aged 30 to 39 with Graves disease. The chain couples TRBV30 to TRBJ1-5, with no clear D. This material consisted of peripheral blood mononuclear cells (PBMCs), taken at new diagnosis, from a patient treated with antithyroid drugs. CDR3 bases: TGTGCCTGGAGTGTATGCTTTCCCTTTGTCAAGAATCAGCCCCAGCATTTT. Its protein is CAWSVCFPFVKNQPQHF.